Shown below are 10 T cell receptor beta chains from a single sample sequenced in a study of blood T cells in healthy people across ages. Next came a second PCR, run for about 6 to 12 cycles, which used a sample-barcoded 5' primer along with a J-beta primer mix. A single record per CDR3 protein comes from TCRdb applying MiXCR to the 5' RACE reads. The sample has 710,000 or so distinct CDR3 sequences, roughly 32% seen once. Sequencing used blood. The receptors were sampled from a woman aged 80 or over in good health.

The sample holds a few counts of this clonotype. The CDR3, as DNA: TGCGCCAGCAGCTTTTCAGGGGCCGCCAATGAAAAACTGTTTTTT. Protein product: CASSFSGAANEKLFF. The chain uses TRBV5-1 and TRBJ1-4; the D gene is possibly TRBD1 (6 bases). With 2 bases removed from V and 5 bases from J, the gap between germline ends came to 13 bases. Germline CDR1 SGHRS, CDR2 YFSETQ. The CDR3 contains 15 residues. Combining the CDR3 with reference TRBV5-1 and TRBJ1-4 gives the whole variable domain KAGVTQTPRYLIKTRGQQVTLSCSPISGHRSVSWYQQTPGQGLQFLFEYFSETQRNKGNFPGRFSGRQFSNSRSEMNVSTLELGDSALYLCASSFSGAANEKLFFGSGTQLSVL.

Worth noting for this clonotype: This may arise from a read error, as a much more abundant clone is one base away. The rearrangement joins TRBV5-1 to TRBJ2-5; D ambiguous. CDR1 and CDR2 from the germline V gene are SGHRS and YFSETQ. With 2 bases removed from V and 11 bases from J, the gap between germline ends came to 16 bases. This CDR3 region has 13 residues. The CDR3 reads CASSLDWSGEQYF. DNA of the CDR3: TGCGCCAGCAGCTTAGACTGGAGTGGTGAGCAGTACTTC.

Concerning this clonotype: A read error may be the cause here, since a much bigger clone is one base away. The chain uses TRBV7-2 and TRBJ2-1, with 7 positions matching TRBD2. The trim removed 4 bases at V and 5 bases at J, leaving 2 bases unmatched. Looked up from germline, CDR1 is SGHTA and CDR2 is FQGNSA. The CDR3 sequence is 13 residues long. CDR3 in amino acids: CASSSGLNNEQFF. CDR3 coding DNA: TGTGCCAGCAGCTCGGGACTAAACAATGAGCAGTTCTTC. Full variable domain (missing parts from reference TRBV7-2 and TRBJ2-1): GAGVSQSPSNKVTEKGKDVELRCDPISGHTALYWYRQSLGQGLEFLIYFQGNSAPDKSGLPSDRFSAERTGGSVSTLTIQRTQQEDSAVYLCASSSGLNNEQFFGPGTRLTVL.

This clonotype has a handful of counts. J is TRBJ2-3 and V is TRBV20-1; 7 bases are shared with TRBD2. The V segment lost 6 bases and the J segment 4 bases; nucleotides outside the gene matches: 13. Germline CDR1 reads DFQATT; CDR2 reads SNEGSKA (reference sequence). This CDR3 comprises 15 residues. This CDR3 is CSATSQVGGADTQYF. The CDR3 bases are TGCAGTGCCACAAGTCAGGTGGGGGGGGCAGATACGCAGTATTTT.

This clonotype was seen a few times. DNA of the CDR3: TGCGCCAGCAGCTTGGTATCTGTGGGAACTGAGGTGGATTCACCCCTCCACTTT. This gives the protein CASSLVSVGTEVDSPLHF. The V gene is TRBV5-1, the J gene TRBJ1-6; D ambiguous. V gave up 0 bases and J gave up 8 bases, with 21 bases separating them. The germline CDR1 and CDR2 sequences are SGHRS and YFSETQ. The CDR3 has 18 amino acids.

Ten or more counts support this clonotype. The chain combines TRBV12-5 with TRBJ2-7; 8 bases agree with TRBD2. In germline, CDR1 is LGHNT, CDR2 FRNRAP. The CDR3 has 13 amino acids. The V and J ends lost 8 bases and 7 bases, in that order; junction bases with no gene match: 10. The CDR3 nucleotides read TGTGCTAGTCATGCCCGGGGGGGCGGAGAGCAGTACTTC. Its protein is CASHARGGGEQYF.

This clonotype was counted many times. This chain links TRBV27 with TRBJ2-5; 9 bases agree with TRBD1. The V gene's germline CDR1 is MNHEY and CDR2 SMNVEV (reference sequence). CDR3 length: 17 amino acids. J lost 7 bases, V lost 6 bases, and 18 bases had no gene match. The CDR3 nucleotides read TGTGCCAGCAGATCTGACAGGACAGGGGTTTGGGGTGGGACCCAGTACTTC. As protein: CASRSDRTGVWGGTQYF.

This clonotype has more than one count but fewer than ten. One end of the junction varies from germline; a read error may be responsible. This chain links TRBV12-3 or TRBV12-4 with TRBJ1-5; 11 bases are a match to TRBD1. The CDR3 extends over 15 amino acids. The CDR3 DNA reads TGTGCCAGCAGCCTGTGGACAGGGGGCCCTCAGCCCCGGCATTTT. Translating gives CASSLWTGGPQPRHF.

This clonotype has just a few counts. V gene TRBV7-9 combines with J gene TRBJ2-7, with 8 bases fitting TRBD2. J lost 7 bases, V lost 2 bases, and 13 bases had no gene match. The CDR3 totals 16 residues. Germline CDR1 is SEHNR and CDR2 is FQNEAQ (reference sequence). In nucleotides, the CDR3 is TGTGCCAGCAGCTTAACAGCGGGGGTGGGTTTCAATGAGCAGTACTTC. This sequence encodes CASSLTAGVGFNEQYF.

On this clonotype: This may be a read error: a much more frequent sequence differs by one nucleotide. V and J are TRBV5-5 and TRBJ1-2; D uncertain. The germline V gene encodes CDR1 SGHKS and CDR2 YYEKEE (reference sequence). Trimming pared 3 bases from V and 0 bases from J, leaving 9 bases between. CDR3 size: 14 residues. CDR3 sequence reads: CASSWSQSNYGYTF. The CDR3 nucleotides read TGTGCCAGCAGCTGGAGCCAATCTAACTATGGCTACACCTTC.